Here is one T cell receptor beta chain with its context. No antigen is known for it. Between the trimmed V and J ends, which lost 5 bases and 2 bases, there was a span of 7 bases. The CDR3 runs 13 residues. Germline CDR1 and CDR2: SEHNR and FQNEAQ (reference sequence). This sample was included in a study of OX40 agonist ivuxolimab in advanced cancers. For the study at large: Ivuxolimab, which is an agonistic anti-OX40 (CD134) antibody, was administered to the patients.

Study findings and constraints: Expanded peripheral T-cell antigen specificity went undetermined.

Assay used: immunoSEQ multiplex PCR; TCRdb lists only in-frame clones, some missing. The sample lists around 95,000 clones, 85% to 95% occurring once. The clonotype comes from an adult with an advanced solid tumor such as melanoma, head and neck, liver or kidney cancer. Sequencing was performed on CD4+ or CD8+ T cells sorted from blood, taken in a trial of the OX40 agonist ivuxolimab. This chain uses TRBV7-9 with TRBJ2-1, with unresolved D. CDR3 sequence: CASSLNAYNEQFF. The DNA of the CDR3 is TGTGCCAGCAGCCTAAATGCCTACAATGAGCAGTTCTTC.